These T cell receptor beta chains were read from a single sample in a study of T cell changes during pregnancy in multiple sclerosis. The data were produced by immunoSEQ multiplex PCR, yet TCRdb's version contains in-frame clones alone and is incomplete. The data hold 65,000 to 80,000 clones, with approximately 93% observed a single time. This specimen consisted of peripheral blood, obtained in the second trimester of pregnancy. These receptors were taken from a female donor with multiple sclerosis, enrolled in a pregnancy study. CDR3s include the opening cysteine and the closing phenylalanine or tryptophan. D genes are given only for firm matches. Expanded clones get a size class; other rows say once, few or many, or leave the size out.

>NA|TRBJ1-5|TRBV15|TRBD1
CATSRGPVGTGGMVEQPQHF
TGTGCCACCAGCAGAGGTCCGGTTGGGACAGGGGGCATGGTAGAACAGCCCCAGCATTTT
>NA|TRBJ1-2|TRBV9|NA
CASSPRPIREGGYTF
TGTGCCAGCAGCCCCCGACCGATCCGGGAGGGTGGCTACACCTTC
>NA|TRBJ2-1|TRBV5-4|TRBD2
CASSSGGAKYNEQFF
TGTGCCAGCAGCTCCGGGGGGGCGAAATACAATGAGCAGTTCTTC
>once|TRBJ1-5|TRBV30|NA
CAWSVSYSNQPQHF
TGTGCCTGGAGCGTATCTTATAGCAATCAGCCCCAGCATTTT
>NA|TRBJ2-5|TRBV9|NA
CASSVGGEETQYF
TGTGCCAGCAGCGTAGGGGGCGAAGAGACCCAGTACTTC
>NA|TRBJ2-7|TRBV19|NA
CASSLTATYEQYF
TGTGCCAGTAGCTTGACAGCGACCTACGAGCAGTACTTC
>NA|TRBJ2-1|TRBV7-9|NA
CASSLDRDNEQFF
TGTGCCAGCAGCTTAGACCGCGACAATGAGCAGTTCTTC
>NA|TRBJ2-2|TRBV11-2|TRBD1
CASSLGDRVALGTGELFF
TGTGCCAGCAGCTTAGGGGACAGGGTTGCCTTGGGCACCGGGGAGCTGTTTTTT
>NA|TRBJ2-7|TRBV7-9|NA
CASSLPGQSPYEQYF
TGTGCCAGCAGCTTACCCGGACAGAGCCCCTACGAGCAGTACTTC
>NA|TRBJ2-7|TRBV5-1|TRBD1
CASSPVQGANEQYF
TGCGCCAGCAGCCCCGTGCAGGGGGCTAACGAGCAGTACTTC
>NA|TRBJ1-1|TRBV19|TRBD1
CASSPGQGLGEAFF
TGTGCCAGTAGTCCTGGACAGGGATTGGGTGAAGCTTTCTTT
>NA|TRBJ2-5|TRBV27|NA
CASSRESYQETQYF
TGTGCCAGCAGTCGGGAGTCGTACCAAGAGACCCAGTACTTC
>NA|TRBJ2-2|TRBV13|TRBD1
CASSLVGGENTGELFF
TGTGCCAGCAGCTTAGTAGGGGGCGAGAACACCGGGGAGCTGTTTTTT
>NA|TRBJ1-1|TRBV7-8|TRBD1
CASSFTGQHNTEAFF
TGTGCCAGCAGCTTTACGGGACAGCATAACACTGAAGCTTTCTTT
>NA|TRBJ1-4|TRBV19|NA
CASSRASGRGLVSNEKLFF
TGTGCCAGTAGCCGGGCGTCAGGGAGGGGTTTGGTGTCGAATGAAAAACTGTTTTTT
>NA|TRBJ1-3|TRBV2|TRBD1
CASSETRDSYSGNTIYF
TGTGCCAGCAGTGAAACAAGGGACAGCTACTCTGGAAACACCATATATTTT
>NA|TRBJ1-1|TRBV5-1|TRBD1
CASSAADRAGATEAFF
TGCGCCAGCAGCGCGGCGGACAGGGCCGGTGCCACTGAAGCTTTCTTT
>NA|TRBJ2-7|TRBV6-6|NA
CASSYGYDSAYEQYF
TGTGCCAGCAGTTACGGGTACGACTCTGCCTACGAGCAGTACTTC
>NA|TRBJ2-7|TRBV19|TRBD1
CASSTPGVGTGSSEQYF
TGTGCCAGTAGTACCCCCGGGGTCGGGACAGGGAGTTCCGAGCAGTACTTC
>NA|TRBJ2-7|TRBV9|TRBD2
CASSARGGLTHEQYF
TGTGCCAGCAGCGCCCGGGGAGGGTTAACCCACGAGCAGTACTTC
>NA|TRBJ2-7|TRBV7-2|TRBD1
CASSFRTGSTYEQYF
TGTGCCAGCAGCTTTAGGACAGGTTCTACCTACGAGCAGTACTTC
>NA|TRBJ1-2|TRBV10-2|NA
CASSESRLYYGYTF
TGCGCCAGCAGTGAGTCGCGGTTGTACTATGGCTACACCTTC
>NA|TRBJ1-5|TRBV6-1|NA
CASSDTGNGNQPQHF
TGTGCCAGCAGTGATACAGGGAATGGGAATCAGCCCCAGCATTTT
>NA|TRBJ1-2|TRBV25-1|NA
CASSEKQGWSYGYTF
TGTGCCAGCAGTGAAAAGCAGGGATGGAGCTATGGCTACACCTTC
>NA|TRBJ1-5|TRBV2|NA
CATSAAVNQPQHF
TGTGCCACCAGCGCGGCGGTAAATCAGCCCCAGCATTTT
>NA|TRBJ1-4|TRBV4-1|NA
CASSDRTNEKLFF
TGCGCCAGCAGCGATAGAACTAATGAAAAACTGTTTTTT
>NA|TRBJ2-7|TRBV27|TRBD2
CASSLRWGGNSYEQYF
TGTGCCAGCAGTTTGAGGTGGGGGGGAAACTCCTACGAGCAGTACTTC
>NA|TRBJ2-3|TRBV6-6|TRBD2
CASRTGTRWYF
TGTGCCAGCAGAACAGGGACTAGGTGGTATTTT
>NA|TRBJ1-6|TRBV13|NA
CASSLALSSYNSPLHF
TGTGCCAGCAGCTTAGCTCTAAGCTCCTATAATTCACCCCTCCACTTT
>NA|TRBJ2-2|TRBV4-1|NA
CASSPHDELDGTGELFF
TGCGCCAGCAGCCCCCATGACGAGCTAGATGGCACCGGGGAGCTGTTTTTT
>NA|TRBJ2-5|TRBV4-1|NA
CASSQDVVAGGETQYF
TGCGCCAGCAGCCAAGACGTGGTCGCGGGTGGGGAGACCCAGTACTTC
>NA|TRBJ1-1|TRBV4-1|NA
CASSQTTEAEAFF
TGCGCCAGCAGCCAGACCACGGAGGCTGAAGCTTTCTTT
>NA|TRBJ2-1|TRBV7-6|TRBD2
CASSLAGRASGGYEQFF
TGTGCCAGCAGCTTAGCCGGGCGGGCTAGCGGGGGATATGAGCAGTTCTTC
>NA|TRBJ1-2|TRBV7-8|NA
CASSGGGFYGYTF
TGTGCCAGCTCCGGGGGTGGTTTCTATGGCTACACCTTC
>NA|TRBJ2-1|TRBV7-6|TRBD2
CASSPAGGNEQFF
TGTGCCAGCAGTCCCGCGGGGGGAAATGAGCAGTTCTTC
>NA|TRBJ1-2|TRBV9|NA
CASTRGSHPRANYGYTF
TGTGCCAGCACCCGAGGCAGTCACCCGCGAGCTAACTATGGCTACACCTTC
>NA|TRBJ2-2|TRBV30|NA
CAWSVSRSNADTGELFF
TGTGCCTGGAGTGTAAGTAGGTCCAACGCGGACACCGGGGAGCTGTTTTTT
>NA|TRBJ1-1|TRBV15|NA
CATMPGQRNTEAFF
TGTGCCACCATGCCTGGACAGAGAAACACTGAAGCTTTCTTT
>NA|TRBJ2-2|TRBV13|TRBD1
CASSPRQGTANTGELFF
TGTGCCAGCAGCCCTAGACAGGGGACGGCCAACACCGGGGAGCTGTTTTTT
>NA|TRBJ2-7|TRBV13|NA
CASSLGPPSYEQYF
TGTGCCAGCAGCTTAGGACCCCCTAGCTACGAGCAGTACTTC
>NA|TRBJ2-5|TRBV5-6|TRBD2
CASSLASGQETQYF
TGTGCCAGCAGCTTGGCTAGCGGCCAAGAGACCCAGTACTTC
>once|TRBJ2-3|TRBV7-8|TRBD2
CASSSPGGAASTDTQYF
TGTGCCAGCAGCTCCCCGGGGGGGGCGGCGAGCACAGATACGCAGTATTTT
>once|TRBJ2-7|TRBV5-1|TRBD1
CASSLGQGRDEQYF
TGCGCCAGCAGCTTGGGACAGGGGCGAGACGAGCAGTACTTC
>NA|TRBJ1-5|TRBV7-9|TRBD1
CASSPSGGGPSSPQHF
TGTGCCAGCAGCCCCTCGGGAGGGGGCCCGTCGTCGCCCCAGCATTTT